Listed below are T cell receptor beta chains from one sample, sequenced in a study of T cells in Graves' hyperthyroidism and ophthalmopathy. One entry per CDR3 protein results from TCRdb running MiXCR on the multiplex PCR reads. This sample carries more than 550,000 distinct CDR3 sequences, roughly 20% of them seen once, and the ten largest clones take approximately 15%. The sample was blood. Every receptor here comes from a woman aged 50 to 60 with Graves' hyperthyroidism that later progressed to Graves' ophthalmopathy. Each CDR3 is given with its conserved first and last residue. D genes are given only for firm matches. Part of the rows lack a size; the others show once, few, many or a class for expanded clones.

>NA|TRBV5-1|NA|TRBJ2-1
CASSAEGGPTGFF
TGCGCCAGCAGTGCCGAGGGGGGCCCAACCGGGTTCTTC
>NA|TRBV7-9|NA|TRBJ2-6
CASSSPGIGANVLTF
TGTGCCAGCAGCTCCCCGGGGATTGGGGCCAACGTCCTGACTTTC
>few|TRBV4-1|NA|TRBJ1-5
CASSQERGSRGLGQPQHF
TGCGCCAGCAGCCAAGAACGCGGCTCGCGGGGGCTCGGTCAGCCCCAGCATTTT
>many|TRBV2|NA|TRBJ2-5
CASSEAVGVETQYF
TGTGCCAGCAGTGAAGCGGTGGGGGTAGAGACCCAGTACTTC
>many|TRBV18|NA|TRBJ1-1
CASSPKRGGFTEAFF
TGTGCCAGCTCACCGAAGAGAGGGGGATTTACTGAAGCTTTCTTT
>few|TRBV6-5|NA|TRBJ2-6
CASSQGSRSGANVLTF
TGTGCCAGCTCCCAGGGCAGTCGTTCTGGGGCCAACGTCCTGACTTTC
>NA|TRBV20-1|TRBD1|TRBJ2-1
CSADETTGLEQFF
TGCAGTGCTGACGAAACGACAGGGCTTGAGCAGTTCTTC
>many|TRBV27|NA|TRBJ1-2
CASSLAPGTNYGYTF
TGCGCCAGCAGCTTGGCCCCGGGGACCAACTATGGCTACACCTTC
>many|TRBV3-1|TRBD2|TRBJ2-1
CASSQERSGGSYNEQFF
TGTGCCAGCAGCCAAGAGAGAAGCGGGGGCTCCTACAATGAGCAGTTCTTC
>NA|TRBV20-1|NA|TRBJ1-6
CSAPRRGSYNSPLHF
TGCAGTGCCCCTAGGAGGGGCTCCTATAATTCACCCCTCCACTTT
>once|TRBV5-5|TRBD1|TRBJ1-4
CASSWSGTDEKLFF
TGTGCCAGCAGCTGGTCCGGGACAGATGAAAAACTGTTTTTT
>many|TRBV3-1|NA|TRBJ1-1
CASSHDMRGGTEAFF
TGTGCCAGCAGCCACGATATGAGGGGGGGGACTGAAGCTTTCTTT
>few|TRBV20-1|TRBD1|TRBJ2-3
CSARPLLRGQGNTDTQYF
TGCAGTGCTAGACCCCTTCTGAGGGGACAGGGTAACACAGATACGCAGTATTTT
>NA|TRBV6-1|NA|TRBJ2-2
CASIGTKNTGELFF
TGTGCCAGCATCGGGACCAAGAACACCGGGGAGCTGTTTTTT
>many|TRBV18|TRBD1|TRBJ1-1
CASSLWTGENTEAFF
TGTGCCAGCTCACTATGGACAGGAGAGAACACTGAAGCTTTCTTT
>NA|TRBV4-1|NA|TRBJ1-1
CASSQDYGGANTEAFF
TGCGCCAGCAGCCAAGATTATGGGGGGGCGAACACTGAAGCTTTCTTT
>NA|TRBV12-3/TRBV12-4|NA|TRBJ1-1
CASSEPGGQNTEAFF
TGTGCCAGCAGCGAGCCTGGGGGACAGAACACTGAAGCTTTCTTT
>NA|TRBV5-1|TRBD1|TRBJ1-1
CASSPTPGTVNTEAFF
TGCGCCAGCAGCCCAACCCCCGGGACAGTGAACACTGAAGCTTTCTTT
>few|TRBV5-6|NA|TRBJ2-2
CASSRLGELFF
TGTGCCAGCAGTAGACTTGGGGAGCTGTTTTTT
>many|TRBV9|NA|TRBJ2-7
CASSVFDSSYGQYF
TGTGCCAGCAGCGTATTCGACAGTAGCTACGGGCAGTACTTC
>NA|TRBV5-1|TRBD2|TRBJ2-2
CASSHGGAGELFF
TGCGCCAGCAGTCACGGGGGGGCCGGGGAGCTGTTTTTT
>NA|TRBV10-3|NA|TRBJ2-1
CAISESMWTESYNEQFF
TGTGCCATCAGTGAGTCGATGTGGACTGAATCCTACAATGAGCAGTTCTTC
>NA|TRBV13|TRBD1|TRBJ1-6
CAIPGQGRINSPLHF
TGTGCCATTCCCGGACAGGGGAGGATCAATTCACCCCTCCACTTT
>many|TRBV5-1|TRBD1|TRBJ2-1
CASSPWTGGRDEQFF
TGCGCCAGCAGCCCCTGGACAGGGGGTCGCGATGAGCAGTTCTTC
>many|TRBV30|NA|TRBJ2-3
CAWSLGRDTQYF
TGTGCCTGGAGTCTAGGGCGAGATACGCAGTATTTT
>few|TRBV18|TRBD2|TRBJ2-1
CASSRLAGGVNEQFF
TGTGCCAGCTCGCGACTAGCGGGGGGTGTCAATGAGCAGTTCTTC
>NA|TRBV12-3/TRBV12-4|TRBD1|TRBJ1-5
CASRRDREGQPQHF
TGTGCCAGCAGACGGGACAGGGAGGGTCAGCCCCAGCATTTT
>many|TRBV2|NA|TRBJ1-4
CASSSTAATNEKLFF
TGTGCCAGCAGTTCGACCGCGGCAACTAATGAAAAACTGTTTTTT